A selection of T cell receptor beta chains follows, all from one sample in a study of CD8 T cells in Susac syndrome. In TCRdb, the immunoSEQ multiplex PCR reads were re-called with MiXCR into one record per CDR3 protein. This table has about 120,000 distinct CDR3 sequences, over 95% appearing once. What was sequenced was CD4+ T cells from PBMCs. These receptors all come from a human donor with Susac syndrome. Each CDR3 is given with its conserved first and last residue. A D gene is named only where the DNA matches it firmly. Clone size is shown for a subset of rows, as once, few, many or a class of expanded clone.

j_call,clone_size,v_call,d_call,cdr3_nt,cdr3_aa
TRBJ2-7,-,TRBV5-1,-,TGCGCCAGCAGCCTGCCGGGTCACCCCCACGAGCAGTACTTC,CASSLPGHPHEQYF
TRBJ2-1,-,TRBV4-2,-,TGTGCCAGCAGCCCACTTGGAGAGGGAGGCAATTTCAATGAGCAGTTCTTC,CASSPLGEGGNFNEQFF
TRBJ1-2,-,TRBV6-2/TRBV6-3,-,-,CASSLVGTGNTF
TRBJ1-1,-,TRBV7-9,TRBD1,TGTGCCAGCAGCTCGTCAGGGGGGCCTGAAGCTTTCTTT,CASSSSGGPEAFF
TRBJ1-2,-,TRBV20-1,-,TGCAGTGCTAGAGATTTAACCCGGGAGGTCTATGGCTACACCTTC,CSARDLTREVYGYTF
TRBJ2-3,-,TRBV7-8,-,TGTGCCAGCAGCTTAGTAAGAAGCACAGATACGCAGTATTTT,CASSLVRSTDTQYF
TRBJ1-3,-,TRBV9,-,TGTGCCAGCAGCGTAAGGGACTCTGGAAACACCATATATTTT,CASSVRDSGNTIYF
TRBJ1-5,-,TRBV19,TRBD1,TGTGCCAGTAGCGACGACAGGGATTATCAGCCCCAGCATTTT,CASSDDRDYQPQHF
TRBJ2-1,-,TRBV5-1,TRBD2,TGCGCCAGCGGAAGCCGGGGACTAGCGGGTGATGAGCAGTTCTTC,CASGSRGLAGDEQFF
TRBJ1-2,-,TRBV28,-,TGTGCCAGCAGTTCCCTGCCTGGAGCGTTTGGCTACACCTTC,CASSSLPGAFGYTF
TRBJ2-1,-,TRBV20-1,-,TGCAGTGCCGACTTCCGATCCTACAATGAGCAGTTCTTC,CSADFRSYNEQFF
TRBJ2-3,-,TRBV14,TRBD2,TGTGCCAGCAGTCTAGCGGGAGTAAGAGATACGCAGTATTTT,CASSLAGVRDTQYF
TRBJ1-1,-,TRBV30,TRBD1,TGTGCCTGGAGTTCCTCGGACAGGATGAACACTGAAGCTTTCTTT,CAWSSSDRMNTEAFF
TRBJ2-7,once,TRBV20-1,-,TGCAGTGCTGAGGTCGGGAGCCCCTACGAGCAGTACTTC,CSAEVGSPYEQYF
TRBJ2-5,once,TRBV29-1,-,TGCAGCGTTGAAAGGGACGGGACCTACTTC,CSVERDGTYF
TRBJ1-5,-,TRBV30,-,TGTGCCTGGACCCCGGGGGCCAGGGATCAGCCCCAGCATTTT,CAWTPGARDQPQHF
TRBJ2-3,-,TRBV20-1,-,TGCAGTGCTAGAAAGGACCCTGAGGATACGCAGTATTTT,CSARKDPEDTQYF
TRBJ2-2,-,TRBV20-1,TRBD1,TGCAGTGCACCGAGACAGGGCATGAACACCGGGGAGCTGTTTTTT,CSAPRQGMNTGELFF
TRBJ2-7,-,TRBV20-1,-,TGCAGTGCGAGAGGGATCCAGGGGCCCCACGAGCAGTACTTC,CSARGIQGPHEQYF
TRBJ1-2,-,TRBV29-1,TRBD1,TGCAGCGCCGAGGAACAGGGGGCGCGAGGCTACACCTTC,CSAEEQGARGYTF
TRBJ2-7,once,TRBV9,-,TGTGCCAGCAGCGTAACCAACCAACCCAACGAGCAGTACTTC,CASSVTNQPNEQYF
TRBJ2-5,-,TRBV5-4,-,TGTGCCAGCAACTCCGGTGGGACCCAAGAGACCCAGTACTTC,CASNSGGTQETQYF
TRBJ2-7,-,TRBV5-4,TRBD1,TGTGCCAGCAGCTATCCCGGGACAGCGAGCTCCTACGAGCAGTACTTC,CASSYPGTASSYEQYF
TRBJ2-7,-,TRBV18,-,TGTGCCAGCTCAGGGGGGAGGTTGGAGCAGTACTTC,CASSGGRLEQYF
TRBJ2-1,-,TRBV30,-,TGTGCCTGGAGTGGGGGGGTGGTAGCGGAGCAGTTCTTC,CAWSGGVVAEQFF
TRBJ2-7,-,TRBV4-2,-,TGTGCCAGCAGCCAAGCAACCCCCTACGAGCAGTACTTC,CASSQATPYEQYF
TRBJ2-1,once,TRBV9,TRBD1,TGTGCCAGCAGCGATGAGGGGGCTGAATACAATGAGCAGTTCTTC,CASSDEGAEYNEQFF
TRBJ2-1,-,TRBV5-1,TRBD2,TGCGCCAGCAGCTTATGGACTAGCGGGACGGTTGAGCAGTTCTTC,CASSLWTSGTVEQFF
TRBJ2-1,-,TRBV20-1,TRBD2,TGCAGTGCTAGAGAGGGGACTAGCGGGGCGAGTGAGCAGTTCTTC,CSAREGTSGASEQFF
TRBJ2-2,-,TRBV2,-,TGTGCCAGCAGTGATCGGGGCGGCCCCGCCGGGGAGCTGTTTTTT,CASSDRGGPAGELFF
TRBJ1-5,-,TRBV27,-,TGTGCCACTTCCCGGACGCGCAATCAGCCCCAGCATTTT,CATSRTRNQPQHF
TRBJ1-2,-,TRBV12-3/TRBV12-4,TRBD1,TGTGCCAGCAGTCAAGGAGGGACAGGGGGGTATGGCTACACCTTC,CASSQGGTGGYGYTF
TRBJ2-6,-,TRBV5-1,-,TGCGCCAGCAGCTTGGCCGCCTCTGGGGCCAACGTCCTGACTTTC,CASSLAASGANVLTF
TRBJ2-6,-,TRBV19,-,TGTGCCAGTAGTACCCCGGGACTGTTCTCTGGGGCCAACGTCCTGACTTTC,CASSTPGLFSGANVLTF
TRBJ2-3,-,TRBV7-2,TRBD2,TGTGCCATCGGGACTAGTTTTGCAGATACGCAGTATTTT,CAIGTSFADTQYF
TRBJ2-1,-,TRBV11-2,-,TGTGCCAGCAGCTTTGGGGAGTACAATGAGCAGTTCTTC,CASSFGEYNEQFF
TRBJ2-1,-,TRBV5-1,-,TGCGCCAGCAGCGAGGGATCCTCCTACAATGAGCAGTTCTTC,CASSEGSSYNEQFF
TRBJ1-1,-,TRBV30,-,TGTGCCTGGAGTCTGGGGCCTCGGGGAGCTTTCTTT,CAWSLGPRGAFF
TRBJ2-1,-,TRBV9,-,TGTGCCAGCACCTCCGGACTAGGGGGTTACAATGAGCAGTTCTTC,CASTSGLGGYNEQFF
TRBJ2-1,-,TRBV11-3,-,TGTGCCAGCAGCTCCGGACTGCCTGGTGGGGGGAATGAGCAGTTCTTC,CASSSGLPGGGNEQFF
TRBJ2-5,-,TRBV6-1,TRBD2,TGTGCCAGCAGGAAAGGACTAGCGGGAGTAACGGAGACCCAGTACTTC,CASRKGLAGVTETQYF
TRBJ2-1,-,TRBV9,-,TGTGCCAGCAGCGTAGAATCGTTAGTTCCCTACAATGAGCAGTTCTTC,CASSVESLVPYNEQFF
TRBJ2-3,-,TRBV20-1,-,TGCAGTGCTAGGAGGGACTCGAACACAGATACGCAGTATTTT,CSARRDSNTDTQYF
TRBJ2-5,-,TRBV2,-,TGTGCCAGCAGGGACAGCGTACCGGAGACCCAGTACTTC,CASRDSVPETQYF
TRBJ2-7,few,TRBV30,TRBD2,TGTGCCTGGAGTGTAAGGTCTAGCGGTACCTACGAGCAGTACTTC,CAWSVRSSGTYEQYF
TRBJ2-3,once,TRBV11-2,-,TGTGCCAGCAGCCCGGTGGAGGTTAGCACAGATACGCAGTATTTT,CASSPVEVSTDTQYF
TRBJ1-2,-,TRBV7-9,TRBD1,TGTGCCAGCAGCTTTGGACAGGGGGCCCTCTATGGCTACACCTTC,CASSFGQGALYGYTF
TRBJ2-7,-,TRBV4-3,TRBD2,TGCGCCAGCAGCCAGCGGGAGGGTTACGAGCAGTACTTC,CASSQREGYEQYF
TRBJ2-1,-,TRBV3-1,TRBD1,TGTGCCAGCAGCCGACAGGGGGCTGGGGATGAGCAGTTCTTC,CASSRQGAGDEQFF
TRBJ2-7,-,TRBV7-2,TRBD1,TGTGCCAGCAGCTTAGAGGGGACAGGGCGAGAGCAGTACTTC,CASSLEGTGREQYF
TRBJ2-1,-,TRBV7-9,-,TGTGCCAGCAGCCCAGCTCCGAGCTCCTACAATGAGCAGTTCTTC,CASSPAPSSYNEQFF
TRBJ1-4,-,TRBV5-1,TRBD1,TGCGCCAGCAGCTTGGCCGGACAGGGGACTGAAAAACTGTTTTTT,CASSLAGQGTEKLFF
TRBJ2-1,-,TRBV18,-,TGTGCCAGCTCACCACCGATCCCCAAATTCTCCTCCTACAATGAGCAGTTCTTC,CASSPPIPKFSSYNEQFF
TRBJ2-7,-,TRBV20-1,TRBD2,TGCAGTGCTAGGGGGACTAGCGGAAAGGTAGCCTACGAGCAGTACTTC,CSARGTSGKVAYEQYF